The entry below describes one T cell receptor (beta chain). Its antigen is still unknown. PCR used 60 Vbeta primers and 13 Jbeta primers. Clones were read by immunoSEQ multiplex PCR, and TCRdb kept only the in-frame ones, dropping some. This table has about 110,000 clones, about 80% appearing once. The sample originates from a study of cytomegalovirus exposure and HLA in healthy donors. Germline loops: CDR1 SEHNR, CDR2 FQNEAQ (reference sequence). V was cut by 5 bases and J by 4 bases, with 17 bases left in between. This CDR3 is built from 15 residues. General study points: Specificity for CMV antigens was confirmed in vitro for three of the CMV-associated chains. Later analysis reportedly placed an Asian-associated ancestry cluster below the roughly 700-donor mean in N-insertions. In a later analysis, most CMV-associated TCR beta chains appeared HLA-restricted. According to the study, 160 or so TCR beta chains were cytomegalovirus-associated.

Sequenced: PBMCs. This clonotype was sampled from a female donor in good health and CMV-seropositive. The chain couples TRBV7-9 to TRBJ1-1; D might be TRBD1 (6 bases). The CDR3 nucleotides read TGTGCCAGCAGCCGCCGGGGGGCGGGCGCCACTGAAGCTTTCTTT. Translated, it gives CASSRRGAGATEAFF.